This section outlines one TCR beta chain sequence together with its context. Its antigen remains undetermined. Per-base quality was not reported, and no clone a single base away is much larger than it. The sample originates from a study of technical replicates of blood from a handful of donors (dated by TCRdb to between 2016 and 2019). The CDR3, cysteine through phenylalanine, is 17 amino acids long. The DNA shown is the 51-base CDR3, in frame from base 1. The germline V and J ends show losses of 1 base and 2 bases respectively, and no gene match explains 8 bases of the junction. As encoded in the germline V gene, CDR1 is MGHRA while CDR2 is YSYEKL. Library generation was performed with the immunoSEQ multiplex PCR assay. TCRdb took this table from immuneACCESS and kept in-frame rearrangements with V and J called. Such tables lack part of the clones; where checked against another copy, unresolved V genes explain under half of the gap, and the rest is unexplained. For this sample there are tens of thousands of clones; approximately 98% appear just once. The top ten clonotypes cover 0.2% to 0.25% of the sample.

This chain is built from TRBV4-1 and TRBJ2-1; 7 bases in the junction line up with TRBD1. The TCR comes from a human donor in good health. Sequenced: T cells isolated from PBMCs. The sequence in DNA is TGCGCCAGCAGCCAAGGAGGGAAGGGGGCGACCTACAATGAGCAGTTCTTC. Translated, it gives CASSQGGKGATYNEQFF.